The T cell receptor (beta chain) described here comes from a study of T cell responses to AZD1222 COVID-19 vaccine. The V and J ends lost 2 bases and 7 bases respectively, with 11 bases between them. CDR3 length: 13 amino acids. Here immunoSEQ multiplex PCR was the method, and the copy in TCRdb shows in-frame clones only, minus some. The sample has tens of thousands of clones; about three quarters are singletons. Of note for this clone: Its specificity is unknown.

Study results and caveats: A mostly white British donor set with more females was recruited, and clonal diversity was possibly underestimated.

The sequencing used peripheral blood, collected 28 days after the second dose of the MenACWY control vaccine. V usage is TRBV12-3 or TRBV12-4 and J usage is TRBJ1-2, with no clear D. The sequence was obtained from an adult who received the MenACWY meningococcal vaccine as a control. CDR3 sequence (DNA): TGTGCCAGCAGTTTAATGGGCCCGGGTGGCTACACCTTC. Encoded protein: CASSLMGPGGYTF.